This T cell receptor beta chain was sequenced in a study of blood T cells in healthy people across ages. General observations from the study: Strong correlation existed between TCR beta diversity and naive T cell percentage. Higher diversity, along with more naive CD4+ cells, distinguished long-lived donors from aged donors.

The length of the CDR3 is 14 residues. The germline V gene has CDR1 GTSNPN and CDR2 SVGIG (reference sequence). As for this clonotype: No antigen is known for it. The junction departs from germline at one end; a sequencing error may be responsible.

For the second PCR, which ran for roughly 7 to 11 cycles, a sample-barcoded 5' primer and a J-beta primer mix were used. TCRdb recomputed calls from the 5' RACE reads with MiXCR, one row per CDR3 protein. Of roughly 1.6 million distinct CDR3 sequences listed, roughly 32% were seen once; the top ten hold about 11%. The sequence was obtained from a woman under 40 in good health. Sequencing was carried out using blood. The gene calls are TRBV30 and TRBJ2-5; D unresolved. The CDR3 DNA follows: TGTGCCCGGAGTGTATATTTGGGGAAAGAGACCCAGTACTTC. It translates to CARSVYLGKETQYF. The whole variable domain, remainder taken from reference TRBV30 and TRBJ2-5, is SQTIHQWPATLVQPVGSPLSLECTVEGTSNPNLYWYRQAAGRGLQLLFYSVGIGQISSEVPQNLSASRPQDRQFILSSKKLLLSDSGFYLCARSVYLGKETQYFGPGTRLLVL.